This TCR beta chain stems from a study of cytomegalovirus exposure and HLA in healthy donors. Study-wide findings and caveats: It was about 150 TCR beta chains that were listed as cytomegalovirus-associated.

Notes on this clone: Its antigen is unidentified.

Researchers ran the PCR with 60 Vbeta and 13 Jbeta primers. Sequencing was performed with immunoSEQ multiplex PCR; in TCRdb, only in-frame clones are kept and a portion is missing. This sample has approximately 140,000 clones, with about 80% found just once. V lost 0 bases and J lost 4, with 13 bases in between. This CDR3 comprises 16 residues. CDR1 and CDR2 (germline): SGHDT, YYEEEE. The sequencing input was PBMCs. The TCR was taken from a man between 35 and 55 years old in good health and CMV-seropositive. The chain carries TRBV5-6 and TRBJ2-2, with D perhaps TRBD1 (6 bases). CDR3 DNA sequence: TGTGCCAGCAGCTTGGGTGGGGGCAGTAGCACCGGGGAGCTGTTTTTT. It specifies CASSLGGGSSTGELFF.